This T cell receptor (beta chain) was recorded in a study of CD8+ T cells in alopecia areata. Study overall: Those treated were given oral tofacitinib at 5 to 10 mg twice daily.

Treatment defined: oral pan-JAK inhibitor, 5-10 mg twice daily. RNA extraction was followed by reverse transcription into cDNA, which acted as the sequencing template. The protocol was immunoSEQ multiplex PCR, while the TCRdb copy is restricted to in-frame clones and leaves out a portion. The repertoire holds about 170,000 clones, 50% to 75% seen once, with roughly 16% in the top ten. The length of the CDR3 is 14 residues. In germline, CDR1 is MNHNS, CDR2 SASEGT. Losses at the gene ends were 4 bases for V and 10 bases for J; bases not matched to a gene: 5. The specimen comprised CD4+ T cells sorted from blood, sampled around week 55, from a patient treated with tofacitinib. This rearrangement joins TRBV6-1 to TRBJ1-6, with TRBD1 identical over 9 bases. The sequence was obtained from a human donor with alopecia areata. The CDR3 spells CASSGGQGGSPLHF. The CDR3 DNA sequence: TGTGCCAGCAGTGGGGGACAGGGTGGATCACCCCTCCACTTT.